A single sample gave rise to the 13 T cell receptor beta chains below, sequenced in a study of neurological immune-mediated disorders. TCRdb ran MiXCR on the 5' RACE reads and lists one entry per CDR3 protein. The sample contains some 53,000 distinct CDR3 sequences, 15% to 20% of which appear only once. Sequencing was done on a sample of PBMCs. Source of these receptors: a man in his 60s in good health.

This clonotype was counted at least ten times. This sequence joins TRBV29-1 and TRBJ2-7; tentatively, D is TRBD1 (8 bases). CDR1 SQVTM and CDR2 ANQGSEA come from the germline V gene. Trimming took off 3 bases at V and 4 bases at J, with 16 bases between the two ends. This CDR3 has 14 residues. The CDR3 nucleotides are TGCAGCGTTGACCGAGGACAGGGAGGGTACGAGCAGTACTTC. Protein sequence: CSVDRGQGGYEQYF.

This clonotype was counted many times. This CDR3 reads CASSERGRRAEETQYF. Written as DNA, the CDR3 is TGTGCCAGCAGTGAGAGAGGGCGAAGGGCGGAAGAGACCCAGTACTTC. The gene calls are TRBV6-1 and TRBJ2-5, with D tentatively TRBD2 (5 bases). V was cut by 3 bases and J by 3 bases, with 17 bases left in between. The CDR3 has 16 residues. The germline CDR1 and CDR2 sequences are MNHNS and SASEGT.

This clonotype was counted ten times or more. V is TRBV2 and J is TRBJ2-2, with D unclear. The CDR3 loop spans 16 amino acids. Per the germline V gene, CDR1 is SNHLY and CDR2 is FYNNEI. Trimming removed 3 bases from V and 0 bases from J, with 11 bases in between. DNA for the CDR3: TGTGCCAGCAGTGAGGCAGGCTATCCGAACACCGGGGAGCTGTTTTTT. Translated: CASSEAGYPNTGELFF.

In its sample, this clonotype was seen many times. The chain uses TRBV7-2 and TRBJ2-2, with a possible D match to TRBD1 (5 bases). V was pared by 3 bases and J by 4 bases, with 6 bases between. The CDR3 covers 13 residues. Germline V CDR1 and CDR2: SGHTA, FQGNSA. The CDR3 DNA sequence: TGTGCCAGCAGCTTGACAGTCACCGGGGAGCTGTTTTTT. Translation: CASSLTVTGELFF.

The sample holds many counts of this clonotype. V gene TRBV7-9 combines with J gene TRBJ2-3, with TRBD2 matching 7 bases. V lost 5 bases to trimming and J lost 2 bases; unmatched junction nucleotides: 10. Germline CDR1 is SEHNR and CDR2 is FQNEAQ (reference sequence). The CDR3 has 16 residues. The CDR3 nucleotides read TGTGCCAGCAGCGCCCCCCTAGCGGCTGACACAGATACGCAGTATTTT. This sequence encodes CASSAPLAADTDTQYF. Full variable domain (rest looked up from reference TRBV7-9 and TRBJ2-3): DTGVSQNPRHKITKRGQNVTFRCDPISEHNRLYWYRQTLGQGPEFLTYFQNEAQLEKSRLLSDRFSAERPKGSFSTLEIQRTEQGDSAMYLCASSAPLAADTDTQYFGPGTRLTVL.

This clonotype was observed many times. The V gene is TRBV20-1, the J gene TRBJ2-7; 8 positions agree with TRBD2. V lost 0 bases, J lost 3 bases, and 7 bases stayed unmatched. Germline V gene data show CDR1 as DFQATT and CDR2 as SNEGSKA (reference sequence). The CDR3 contains 15 residues. CDR3 nucleotide sequence: TGCAGTGCTAGAGATGGAAGCGGGGGTAGCTACGAGCAGTACTTC. Protein product: CSARDGSGGSYEQYF.

The genes are TRBV10-3 and TRBJ2-2; 13 bases line up with TRBD2. V was clipped by 6 bases and J by 3 bases; unmatched bases: 13. Germline assignment: CDR1 ENHRY and CDR2 SYGVKD. The CDR3 is 19 residues long. In DNA form, the CDR3 reads TGTGCCATCAGGGGGGGACTAGCGGGGTATCCACCTGACACCGGGGAGCTGTTTTTT. Its protein is CAIRGGLAGYPPDTGELFF.

The table lists this clonotype with many counts. J is TRBJ2-1 and V is TRBV11-2, with 9 bases matching TRBD2. The trim removed 1 base at V and 3 bases at J, leaving 1 base unmatched. CDR3 size: 15 residues. Per the germline V gene, CDR1 is SGHAT and CDR2 is FQNNGV. The CDR3 nucleotides read TGTGCCAGCAGCTTAGGACTAGCGGACTACAATGAGCAGTTCTTC. Protein sequence: CASSLGLADYNEQFF.

This clonotype was counted many times. The rearrangement joins TRBV20-1 to TRBJ2-7, with 7 bases fitting TRBD2. V lost 4 bases to trimming and J lost 5 bases; unmatched junction nucleotides: 11. The germline CDR1 and CDR2 sequences are DFQATT and SNEGSKA (reference sequence). The CDR3 length is 14 residues. The DNA of the CDR3 is TGCAGTGCTATACGAGGGGCGGGAGAGGACGAGCAGTACTTC. This encodes CSAIRGAGEDEQYF.

This clonotype was counted ten times or more. The chain has TRBV7-3 and TRBJ2-3, with 9 bases lining up with TRBD2. With 3 bases clipped from V and 6 bases from J, the junction kept 7 bases outside the gene matches. The germline V gene encodes CDR1 SGHTA and CDR2 FQGTGA. The CDR3 runs to 15 residues. CDR3 bases: TGTGCCAGCAGCTTTGCGGGAGGGCCGGCGGATACGCAGTATTTT. This codes for CASSFAGGPADTQYF.

Ten or more counts support this clonotype. CDR3 sequence (DNA): TGCAGTGCTAGAGCCCAGGGGGCAATGTCTGGGGCCAACGTCCTGACTTTC. Translating it yields CSARAQGAMSGANVLTF. The chain carries TRBV20-1 and TRBJ2-6; 8 bases fit TRBD1. The CDR3 loop spans 17 amino acids. CDR1 and CDR2 from the germline V gene are DFQATT and SNEGSKA (reference sequence). J lost 1 base, V lost 1 base, and 6 bases had no gene match.

This clonotype was counted a single time. The chain recombines TRBV7-6 with TRBJ2-1; TRBD2 might be the D (6 bases). V lost 2 bases and J 4 bases, leaving 12 bases between the germline ends. This CDR3 is 15 amino acids long. Germline CDR1 is SGHVS and CDR2 is FNYEAQ. CDR3 bases: TGTGCCAGCAGCTTAAATAGCGGCTCATACAATGAGCAGTTCTTC. It is translated as CASSLNSGSYNEQFF.

This clonotype was seen at least ten times. The CDR3 sequence: CASSLGGSSGRSYNEQFF. DNA of the CDR3: TGTGCCAGCAGCTTAGGGGGTTCTAGCGGGAGATCTTACAATGAGCAGTTCTTC. V is TRBV7-9 and J is TRBJ2-1; TRBD2 matches 10 bases. The CDR3 is made up of 18 amino acids. V lost 1 base and J lost 4; bases outside the gene matches: 10. Germline CDR1 is SEHNR and CDR2 is FQNEAQ (reference sequence).